This entry is about one T cell receptor (beta chain). These data are taken from a study of blood T cell repertoires in COVID-19. V dropped 9 bases and J dropped 10; count of bases not matched to a gene: 12. This CDR3 spans 14 amino acids. The germline gives CDR1 MRHNA, CDR2 SNTAGT. Measured with immunoSEQ multiplex PCR; TCRdb has only the in-frame clones, and not every one. The sample has approximately 360,000 clones, approximately 88% seen once. The rearrangement joins TRBV6-4 to TRBJ1-6; TRBD1 matches at 7 bases. Sequencing input: PBMCs or T cells enriched from blood (not recorded which). The receptor was isolated from a woman aged 25 to 39 with acute COVID-19. CDR3 loop: CARKSEGARSPLHF. The CDR3 coding sequence is TGTGCCAGGAAATCTGAGGGGGCTCGATCACCCCTCCACTTT.